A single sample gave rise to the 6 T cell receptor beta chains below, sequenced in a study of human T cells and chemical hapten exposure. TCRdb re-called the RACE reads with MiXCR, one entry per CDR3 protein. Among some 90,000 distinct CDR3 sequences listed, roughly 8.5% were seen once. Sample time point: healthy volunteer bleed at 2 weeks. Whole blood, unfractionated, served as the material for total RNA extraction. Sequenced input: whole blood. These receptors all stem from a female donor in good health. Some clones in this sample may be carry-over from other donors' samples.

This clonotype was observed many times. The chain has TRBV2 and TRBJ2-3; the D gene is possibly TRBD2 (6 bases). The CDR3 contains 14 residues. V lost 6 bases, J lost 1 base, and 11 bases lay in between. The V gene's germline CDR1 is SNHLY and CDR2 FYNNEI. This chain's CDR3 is CASSGSFRTDTQYF. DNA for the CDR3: TGTGCCAGCAGCGGGAGTTTCCGCACAGATACGCAGTATTTT.

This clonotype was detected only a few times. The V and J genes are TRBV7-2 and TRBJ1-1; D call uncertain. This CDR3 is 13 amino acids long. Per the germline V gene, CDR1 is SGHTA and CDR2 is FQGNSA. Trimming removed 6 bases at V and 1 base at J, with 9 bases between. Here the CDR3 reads CASSPDPNTEAFF. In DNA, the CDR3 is TGTGCCAGCAGTCCTGACCCGAACACTGAAGCTTTCTTT.

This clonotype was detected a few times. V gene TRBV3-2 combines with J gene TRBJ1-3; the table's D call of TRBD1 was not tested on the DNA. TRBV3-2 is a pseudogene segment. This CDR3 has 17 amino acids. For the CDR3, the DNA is TGTGCCAGCAGCTTTAAAGCAGGGTCGTTCTCTGGAAACACCATATATTTT. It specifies CASSFKAGSFSGNTIYF.

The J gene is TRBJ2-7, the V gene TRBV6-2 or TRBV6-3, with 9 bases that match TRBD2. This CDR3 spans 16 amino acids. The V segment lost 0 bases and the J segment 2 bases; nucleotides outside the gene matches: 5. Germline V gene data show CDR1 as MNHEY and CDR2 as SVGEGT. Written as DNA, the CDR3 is TGTGCCAGCAGTTACTCGATCGTAGCGGGAGCCTACGAGCAGTACTTC. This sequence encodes CASSYSIVAGAYEQYF.

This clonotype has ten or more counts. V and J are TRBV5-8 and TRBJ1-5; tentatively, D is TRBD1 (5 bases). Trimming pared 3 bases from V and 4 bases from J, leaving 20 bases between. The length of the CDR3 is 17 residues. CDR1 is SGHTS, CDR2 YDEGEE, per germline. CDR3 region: CASSSHTQTAANQPQHF. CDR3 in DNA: TGTGCCAGCAGCTCCCACACCCAGACAGCGGCAAATCAGCCCCAGCATTTT.

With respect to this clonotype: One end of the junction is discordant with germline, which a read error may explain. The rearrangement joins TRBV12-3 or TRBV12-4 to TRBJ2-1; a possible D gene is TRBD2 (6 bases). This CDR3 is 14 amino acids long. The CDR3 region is CASSPSGVSSEEFF. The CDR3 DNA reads TGTGCCAGCAGTCCTTCGGGGGTTAGCAGTGAGGAGTTCTTC.